The clone carrying this T cell receptor beta chain was recorded only once. Checkpoint therapy with ipilimumab 1 mg/kg began 14 to 28 days after transplant. Patients got 3 mg/kg IV nivolumab weeks 1, 4, 7, 10, then biweekly through week 26. The sample comes from a study of ipilimumab plus nivolumab after autologous stem cell transplantation. Study overall: Median doses per patient: roughly five ipilimumab, roughly 8 nivolumab.

The protocol was immunoSEQ multiplex PCR, while the TCRdb copy is restricted to in-frame clones and leaves out a portion. The table includes 12,000 or so clones, around 75% detected once. Sequencing was performed on PBMCs, taken in a trial of ipilimumab plus nivolumab as post-transplant consolidation. This TCR was recovered from a male donor with multiple myeloma.

This CDR3 is CASSWDSGGAADEQFF. The CDR3 DNA reads TGCGCCAGCAGCTGGGATAGCGGGGGGGCCGCCGATGAGCAGTTCTTC. J is TRBJ2-1 and V is TRBV5-1, with 11 bases aligning to TRBD2. Per germline, CDR1 SGHRS and CDR2 YFSETQ. CDR3 length: 16 residues. With 3 bases clipped from V and 8 bases from J, the junction kept 10 bases outside the gene matches.